These T cell receptor beta chains were read from a single sample in a study of response to subunit inactivated influenza vaccine. One entry per CDR3 protein results from TCRdb running MiXCR on the RT-PCR reads. The table has 500,000 to 600,000 distinct CDR3 sequences, about 10% seen once. The same specimen was also included in a second study, on T cells expressing NK-cell markers.

Source: PBMCs from blood, taken on the day of vaccination. These TCRs come from a man between 45 and 60 years old who received an inactivated influenza vaccine. Both conserved end residues are part of each CDR3. D genes are given only for firm matches. Some rows mark clone size as missing; the rest say once, few, many or name a class of expanded clone.

j_call clone_size d_call cdr3_length v_call cdr3_nt cdr3_aa
TRBJ2-6 many . 17 TRBV7-6 TGTGCCAGCAGCTTAGGAGGATGGCGTGGTGGGGCCAACGTCCTGACTTTC CASSLGGWRGGANVLTF
TRBJ1-1 many TRBD1 13 TRBV6-5 TGTGCCAGCAGTTACCGACAGGGGGTAAGAGCTTTCTTT CASSYRQGVRAFF
TRBJ2-4 . . 16 TRBV5-1 TGCGCCAGCAGCTTGGTTGGGGGGTTAAGGGAAAACATTCAGTACTTC CASSLVGGLRENIQYF
TRBJ1-1 few . 12 TRBV29-1 TGCAGCGTCGCAACTACGGGCACTGAAGCTTTCTTT CSVATTGTEAFF
TRBJ2-2 many . 14 TRBV7-2 TGTGCCAGCAGCTTCGGACCGAACACCGGGGAGCTGTTTTTT CASSFGPNTGELFF
TRBJ1-5 many TRBD1 15 TRBV29-1 TGCAGCGTTGAAGTCTCCGGGACAGGGAATCAGCCCCAGCATTTT CSVEVSGTGNQPQHF
TRBJ2-3 . . 12 TRBV4-1 TGCGCCAGCAGCCAATCGTTAGATACGCAGTATTTT CASSQSLDTQYF
TRBJ2-7 few . 15 TRBV15 TGTGCCACCAGCAGAGACCGAGGCGTATCCTACGAGCAGTACTTC CATSRDRGVSYEQYF
TRBJ1-1 few . 14 TRBV9 TGTGCCAGCAGCCCAACGGGGGTTGGCACTGAAGCTTTCTTT CASSPTGVGTEAFF
TRBJ1-4 many TRBD1 14 TRBV6-1 TGTGCCAGCAGTCGGGACAGGGGTGATGAAAAACTGTTTTTT CASSRDRGDEKLFF
TRBJ2-1 few TRBD1 14 TRBV2 TGTGCCAGCAGCGGACAGGGGGGGAGGAGTGAGCAGTTCTTC CASSGQGGRSEQFF
TRBJ2-2 . . 12 TRBV6-5 TGTGCCAGCGAAGCGAACACCGGGGAGCTGTTTTTT CASEANTGELFF
TRBJ2-1 few . 19 TRBV11-1 TGTGCCAGCAGCTTAGTGAAGGCGGCCGGCGTGGCCGCTTACAATGAGCAGTTCTTC CASSLVKAAGVAAYNEQFF
TRBJ2-7 . . 15 TRBV5-6 TGTGCCAGCAGCTTGGGAGGGCGGCCCCCCTACGAGCAGTACTTC CASSLGGRPPYEQYF
TRBJ2-4 many . 11 TRBV28 TGTGCCAGCATGGTGCGAAACATTCAGTACTTC CASMVRNIQYF
TRBJ2-1 . TRBD2 15 TRBV9 TGTGCCAGCAGCAGTAGCGGGAACCCTTACAATGAGCAGTTCTTC CASSSSGNPYNEQFF
TRBJ1-4 few . 15 TRBV6-5 TGTGCCAGCAGTTACACGCCATTGGGTAATGAAAAACTGTTTTTT CASSYTPLGNEKLFF
TRBJ2-5 . . 15 TRBV24-1 TGTGCCACCAGTGACTCCCACAGAGTCCAAGAGACCCAGTACTTC CATSDSHRVQETQYF
TRBJ2-1 . . 13 TRBV7-9 TGTGCCAGCAGCCCCCGGGAGGGACAGGGTTCGTTCTTC CASSPREGQGSFF
TRBJ2-7 . TRBD2 15 TRBV5-1 TGCGCCAGCAGCCCCTTAGCGGGAGAACTCGGGGAGCAGTACTTC CASSPLAGELGEQYF
TRBJ2-7 many . 12 TRBV6-1 TGTGCCAGCAGGGCCTACTCCTACGAGCAGTACTTC CASRAYSYEQYF
TRBJ2-1 . . 16 TRBV7-7 TGTGCTAGCAGCTTAGAGTGGGGGGTCCCGTACAATGAGCAGTTCTTC CASSLEWGVPYNEQFF
TRBJ2-1 . TRBD2 15 TRBV27 TGTGCCAGCAATTTCCTTCCAGCGGGGGGGCGTGAGCAGTTCTTC CASNFLPAGGREQFF
TRBJ2-3 . . 14 TRBV6-5 TGTGCCAGCAGTTACCCCTCTAGCACAGATACGCAGTATTTT CASSYPSSTDTQYF
TRBJ1-1 . . 13 TRBV6-2/TRBV6-3 TGTGCCAGCAGTATTCGGCCGAACACTGAAGCTTTCTTT CASSIRPNTEAFF
TRBJ2-1 few . 16 TRBV7-8 TGTGCCAGCAGCCTCAAGGGGACGTCGGCATCTTGGGAGCAGTTCTTC CASSLKGTSASWEQFF
TRBJ1-5 few . 15 TRBV12-3/TRBV12-4 TGTGCCAGCAGTTTTACAGGGACCTCCAATCAGCCCCAGCATTTT CASSFTGTSNQPQHF
TRBJ1-1 few . 13 TRBV7-2 TGTGCCAGCAAAGAGGCCCAGCTTACTGAAGCTTTCTTT CASKEAQLTEAFF
TRBJ2-5 . TRBD1 14 TRBV29-1 TGCAGCGTTGAAGGACAGGGAATAGGAGAGACCCAGTACTTC CSVEGQGIGETQYF
TRBJ2-1 few . 13 TRBV5-6 TGTGCCAGCAGCTTGGGACTACGGGATGAGCAGTTCTTC CASSLGLRDEQFF
TRBJ2-7 few . 14 TRBV5-1 TGCGCCAGCAGCGCCGAGGAGCGACTCTACGAGCAGTACTTC CASSAEERLYEQYF
TRBJ2-7 . . 15 TRBV29-1 TGCAGCGTTGCCAAAAGGTGGGGGTCGGAATACAAGCAGTACTTC CSVAKRWGSEYKQYF
TRBJ2-3 . . 12 TRBV29-1 TGCAGCTCCAGCCCGGGGGCAGATACGCAGTATTTT CSSSPGADTQYF
TRBJ1-1 few . 14 TRBV29-1 TGCAGCGTTGAAGGCTTGGGGGGCAGGGTTGAAGCTTTCTTT CSVEGLGGRVEAFF
TRBJ2-3 . . 16 TRBV5-1 TGCGCCAGCAGCAGACGGGGGCACCTAAACACAGATACGCAGTATTTT CASSRRGHLNTDTQYF
TRBJ2-2 many . 14 TRBV10-3 TGTGCCATCAGTGGTCAGGCGAACACCGGGGAGCTGTTTTTT CAISGQANTGELFF